Listed below are T cell receptor beta chains from one sample, sequenced in a study of T cell responses to AZD1222 COVID-19 vaccine. TCRdb's table, derived via immunoSEQ multiplex PCR, lists solely in-frame clones and lacks some. The sample lists 180,000 or so clones; more than 70% were seen once. Here the sequenced sample was peripheral blood, taken 28 days after the second AZD1222 dose. The receptors stem from an adult who received the AZD1222 COVID-19 vaccine. Both conserved end residues are part of each CDR3. Each record gives: V gene, clone size, D gene, J gene, CDR3 length, CDR3 protein, CDR3 DNA. D genes are given only for firm matches. The listing skips clone size in some rows; elsewhere it reads once, few, many or a size class.

TRBV11-2	NA	TRBD1	TRBJ2-7	15	CASSLEGQVSYEQYF	TGTGCCAGCAGCTTAGAGGGACAGGTTAGCTACGAGCAGTACTTC
TRBV19	NA	NA	TRBJ2-2	15	CASKGEGWSTGELFF	TGTGCCAGTAAGGGAGAGGGTTGGAGCACCGGGGAGCTGTTTTTT
TRBV28	NA	TRBD1	TRBJ2-7	15	CASSSPGQGAYEQYF	TGTGCCAGCAGTTCCCCCGGACAGGGGGCCTACGAGCAGTACTTC
TRBV7-9	NA	NA	TRBJ2-7	14	CASSLADSSYEQYF	TGTGCCAGCAGCTTAGCGGATTCCTCCTACGAGCAGTACTTC
TRBV5-4	NA	NA	TRBJ2-2	15	CASSAVDDSTGELFF	TGTGCCAGCAGCGCGGTTGACGACAGCACCGGGGAGCTGTTTTTT
TRBV19	NA	TRBD1	TRBJ1-5	16	CASTPLDRGNNQPQHF	TGTGCCAGTACCCCGCTCGACAGGGGGAACAATCAGCCCCAGCATTTT
TRBV27	NA	NA	TRBJ2-1	15	CASSLRDGGLDEQFF	TGTGCCAGCAGTCTCCGGGACGGCGGCCTCGATGAGCAGTTCTTC
TRBV27	once	NA	TRBJ2-1	15	CASSLGSPSYNEQFF	TGTGCCAGCAGTTTGGGCAGTCCCTCATACAATGAGCAGTTCTTC
TRBV7-2	NA	TRBD2	TRBJ2-7	15	CASSLGRTSGNEQYF	TGTGCCAGCAGCTTAGGTCGGACTAGCGGGAACGAGCAGTACTTC
TRBV19	few	NA	TRBJ1-2	14	CASSPRGRTDGYTF	TGTGCCAGTAGTCCCCGAGGGAGGACGGATGGCTACACCTTC
TRBV29-1	few	TRBD2	TRBJ2-7	16	CSVSGLAGKSSYEQYF	TGCAGCGTTTCAGGACTAGCGGGCAAGAGCTCCTACGAGCAGTACTTC
TRBV30	NA	TRBD1	TRBJ1-6	13	CAWMRQGDSPLHF	TGTGCCTGGATGAGACAGGGGGATTCACCCCTCCACTTT
TRBV6-2/TRBV6-3	NA	NA	TRBJ1-1	12	CASSYWNTEAFF	TGTGCCAGCAGTTACTGGAACACTGAAGCTTTCTTT
TRBV27	NA	TRBD1	TRBJ1-4	14	CASSFQGAGEKLFF	TGTGCCAGCAGTTTTCAGGGGGCAGGTGAAAAACTGTTTTTT
TRBV9	NA	NA	TRBJ2-2	15	CASSVGSGGAGELFF	TGTGCCAGCAGCGTAGGATCGGGTGGGGCCGGGGAGCTGTTTTTT
TRBV5-4	NA	NA	TRBJ1-2	14	CASSSSQGNYGYTF	TGTGCCAGCAGCTCTTCACAGGGAAACTATGGCTACACCTTC
TRBV7-2	NA	TRBD1	TRBJ2-7	17	CASSLDPRGTGRDEQYF	TGTGCCAGCAGCTTAGATCCCCGGGGGACAGGGAGGGACGAGCAGTACTTC
TRBV2	NA	NA	TRBJ2-7	14	CASSEVQVPYEQYF	TGTGCCAGCAGTGAGGTTCAGGTACCCTACGAGCAGTACTTC
TRBV5-4	NA	TRBD2	TRBJ2-1	12	CAIPSGRNEQFF	TGTGCCATCCCTAGCGGGAGAAATGAGCAGTTCTTC
TRBV18	once	NA	TRBJ2-1	17	CASSPRSSGSSYNEQFF	TGTGCCAGCTCACCAAGGAGTTCAGGGAGCTCCTACAATGAGCAGTTCTTC
TRBV19	NA	NA	TRBJ1-5	15	CASIDGAGGSQPQHF	TGTGCCAGTATCGATGGGGCCGGGGGCAGTCAGCCCCAGCATTTT
TRBV3-1/TRBV3-2	once	NA	TRBJ2-1	18	CASSQGGWGDRSYNEQFF	TGTGCCAGCAGCCAAGGGGGCTGGGGGGACCGCTCCTACAATGAGCAGTTCTTC
TRBV11-2	NA	NA	TRBJ1-2	14	CASSYASGEYGYTF	TGTGCCAGCAGCTACGCCTCGGGGGAATATGGCTACACCTTC
TRBV5-8	NA	NA	TRBJ1-3	13	CASSRTGRNTIYF	TGTGCCAGCAGCCGCACAGGACGAAACACCATATATTTT
TRBV12-3/TRBV12-4	NA	NA	TRBJ2-7	13	CASSLGGSYEQYF	TGTGCCAGCAGTTTAGGGGGGTCCTACGAGCAGTACTTC
TRBV18	NA	TRBD1	TRBJ2-7	14	CASSLGQENYEQYF	TGTGCCAGCTCACTGGGACAGGAGAACTACGAGCAGTACTTC
TRBV19	NA	TRBD1	TRBJ2-7	15	CASSRPGTGDREQYF	TGTGCCAGTAGTCGCCCCGGGACAGGGGACCGCGAGCAGTACTTC
TRBV27	NA	NA	TRBJ1-5	13	CASSPGVGSPQHF	TGTGCCAGCAGTCCCGGAGTGGGGTCGCCCCAGCATTTT
TRBV25-1	NA	TRBD1	TRBJ1-1	14	CAKAPDRVNTEAFF	TGTGCCAAGGCGCCCGACAGGGTTAACACTGAAGCTTTCTTT
TRBV28	NA	NA	TRBJ1-5	16	CASSFSITRSNQPQHF	TGTGCCAGCAGTTTTTCCATAACGAGGAGCAATCAGCCCCAGCATTTT
TRBV7-9	few	NA	TRBJ2-7	12	CASSGDFYEQYF	TGTGCCAGCAGCGGGGACTTTTACGAGCAGTACTTC
TRBV10-3	NA	NA	TRBJ2-5	14	CAISESGIAETQYF	TGTGCCATCAGTGAGTCAGGGATAGCGGAGACCCAGTACTTC
TRBV11-2	NA	TRBD1	TRBJ1-4	14	CASSRTGGEEKLFF	TGTGCCAGCAGCAGAACAGGGGGGGAAGAAAAACTGTTTTTT
TRBV15	NA	NA	TRBJ1-5	16	CATSRTATGTNQPQHF	TGTGCCACCAGCAGAACGGCGACAGGAACCAATCAGCCCCAGCATTTT
TRBV7-2	NA	NA	TRBJ2-7	16	CASSPGGTGGLYEQYF	TGTGCCAGCAGCCCGGGGGGGACAGGTGGGTTATACGAGCAGTACTTC
TRBV5-6	NA	NA	TRBJ1-3	15	CASSSGTLSGNTIYF	TGTGCCAGCAGCTCCGGGACCCTCTCTGGAAACACCATATATTTT
TRBV3-1/TRBV3-2	once	TRBD2	TRBJ2-2	16	CASSQRSGRGTGELFF	TGTGCCAGCAGCCAACGTAGCGGGAGGGGTACCGGGGAGCTGTTTTTT
TRBV9	once	NA	TRBJ2-3	15	CASSREGAGPDTQYF	TGTGCCAGCAGCCGCGAAGGGGCGGGTCCAGATACGCAGTATTTT
TRBV19	NA	NA	TRBJ2-7	15	CASSQGTRLTYEQYF	TGTGCCAGTAGCCAAGGGACAAGACTGACCTACGAGCAGTACTTC
TRBV7-3	NA	NA	TRBJ2-1	15	CASSHGSAPHNEQFF	TGTGCCAGCAGCCACGGGAGTGCCCCCCACAATGAGCAGTTCTTC
TRBV5-6	NA	TRBD1	TRBJ2-1	13	CASSRQGYNEQFF	TGTGCCAGCAGCCGACAGGGGTACAATGAGCAGTTCTTC